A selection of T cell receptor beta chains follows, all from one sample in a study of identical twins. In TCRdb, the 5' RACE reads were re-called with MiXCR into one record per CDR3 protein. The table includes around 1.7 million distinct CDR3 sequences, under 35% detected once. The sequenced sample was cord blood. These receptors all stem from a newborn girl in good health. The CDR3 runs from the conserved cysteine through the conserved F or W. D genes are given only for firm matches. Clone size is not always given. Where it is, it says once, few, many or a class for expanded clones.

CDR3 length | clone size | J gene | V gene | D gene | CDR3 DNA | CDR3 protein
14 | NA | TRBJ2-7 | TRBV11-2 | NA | TGTGCCAGCAGCGTAAGGGACTTGGGCTACGAGCAGTACTTC | CASSVRDLGYEQYF
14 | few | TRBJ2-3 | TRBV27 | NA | TGTGCCAGCAGTTCACTCCTCCTGGCAGATACGCAGTATTTT | CASSSLLLADTQYF
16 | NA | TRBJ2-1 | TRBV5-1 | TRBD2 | TGCGCCAGCAGCGAAATACTAGCGGGGAACTACAATGAGCAGTTCTTC | CASSEILAGNYNEQFF
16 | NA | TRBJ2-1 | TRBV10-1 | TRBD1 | TGCGCCAGCAGTGCTGTACCGGGACAGGGGTACAATGAGCAGTTCTTC | CASSAVPGQGYNEQFF
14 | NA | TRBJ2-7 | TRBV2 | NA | TGTGCCAGCAGCAAGGACCTAGCTACCTACGAGCAGTACTTC | CASSKDLATYEQYF
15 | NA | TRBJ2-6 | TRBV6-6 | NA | TGTGCCAGTACCCCCTGGTCCTCTGGGGCCAACGTCCTGACTTTC | CASTPWSSGANVLTF
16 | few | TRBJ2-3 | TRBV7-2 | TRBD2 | TGTGCCAGCACCAACTTAGTAGCGGGAGTCGCAGATACGCAGTATTTT | CASTNLVAGVADTQYF
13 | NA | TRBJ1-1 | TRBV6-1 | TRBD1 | TGTGCCAGCCCCCGGACAGGGGGCACTGAAGCTTTCTTT | CASPRTGGTEAFF
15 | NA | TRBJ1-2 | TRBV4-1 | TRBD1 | TGCGCCAGCAGCCAACCGGACAGGGAAGGCTATGGCTACACCTTC | CASSQPDREGYGYTF
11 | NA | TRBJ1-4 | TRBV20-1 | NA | TGCAGTGCCCAGGAAAATGAAAAACTGTTTTTT | CSAQENEKLFF
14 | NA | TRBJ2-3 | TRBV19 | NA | TGTGCCAGTAGTATACTGGGGTCTCTAGATACGCAGTATTTT | CASSILGSLDTQYF
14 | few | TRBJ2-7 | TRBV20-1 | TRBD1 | TGCAGTGCTAGTAGGGGGCAGACCACCTACGAGCAGTACTTC | CSASRGQTTYEQYF
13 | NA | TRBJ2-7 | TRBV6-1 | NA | TGTGCCAGCAGTGAAGTATGGGCCTACGAGCAGTACTTC | CASSEVWAYEQYF
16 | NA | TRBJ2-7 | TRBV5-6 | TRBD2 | TGTGCCAGCAGCTTGGTGTCGGCTAGCGGGAGTTACGAGCAGTACTTC | CASSLVSASGSYEQYF
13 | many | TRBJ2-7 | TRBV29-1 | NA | TGCAGCGTTGAGATGGGGGTGATCGACGAGCAGTACTTC | CSVEMGVIDEQYF
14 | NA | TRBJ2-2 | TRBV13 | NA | TGTGCCAGCAGCCTAGGGGACCTCGGCGGGGAGCTGTTTTTT | CASSLGDLGGELFF
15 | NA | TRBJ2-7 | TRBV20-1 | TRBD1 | TGCAGTGCTAGCCCACTGACAGGGATCTCCTACGAGCAGTACTTC | CSASPLTGISYEQYF